This T cell receptor (beta chain) comes out of a study of technical replicates of blood from several donors listed by TCRdb under 2017. The library was generated by the immunoSEQ multiplex PCR assay. Sourced from immuneACCESS, this table was stored by TCRdb with only in-frame sequences that have V and J called. A share of the clones is absent; for the studies checked, an unresolved V gene accounts for under half, and the remainder has no known explanation. In this sample the table shows 78,000 or so clones, roughly 91% of which occur a single time. The leading ten clones occupy around 0.34% of the sample. Details on this clone: There is no known antigen for this receptor. No much larger clone exists at a distance of one base, and base qualities are not known.

The source material was T cells isolated from PBMCs. The sequence derives from a human donor in good health. Some clones in this sample may be carry-over from other donors' samples.

The CDR3 protein is CASSDSRLVAVNEQFF. The DNA sequence is as follows: TGTGCCAGCAGTGACTCCCGGCTAGTGGCGGTAAATGAGCAGTTCTTC. The rearranged segments are TRBV6-4 and TRBJ2-1; the D gene lacks a confident call. CDR1 and CDR2, looked up from the germline V gene, are MRHNA and SNTAGT. V is shortened by 0 bases, J by 7 bases, and the region joining them spans 16 bases. The CDR3 has 16 amino acids, counting the end cysteine and phenylalanine. Solely the CDR3 DNA is kept, with 48 bases framed from the first base.